This T cell receptor (beta chain) was captured in a study of blood T cell repertoires in COVID-19. Across the whole study: Some COVID-19 samples were acute and others convalescent; all came from the United States, Italy and Spain.

Germline loops: CDR1 SGHVS, CDR2 FQNEAQ. The CDR3 spans 17 residues. The V end was cut by 5 bases, the J end by 0 bases, with 18 bases between. Seattle researchers signed up patients amid active infection and tracked them longitudinally. Original processing methods: Using reference gene primer amplification, nucleated cell counts were estimated. Here immunoSEQ multiplex PCR was the method, and the copy in TCRdb shows in-frame clones only, minus some. That table furnishes V, J and clone size, whereas the DNA furnished D and trimming. The sample holds more than 350,000 clones; approximately 89% are singletons and the top ten take 10%.

This TCR was recovered from a woman in her thirties with COVID-19, enrolled during active disease. J is TRBJ2-3 and V is TRBV7-8; tentative D call: TRBD1 (6 bases). Sequenced material: peripheral blood. The CDR3, as DNA: TGTGCCAGCAGCGAGCACAGGGCTGGGGCTAGCACAGATACGCAGTATTTT. The encoded protein is CASSEHRAGASTDTQYF.